Shown below are 28 T cell receptor beta chains from a single sample sequenced in a study of long-term antiretroviral therapy in people with HIV. Survey-level immunoSEQ v3.0 assays were run. The table came from immunoSEQ multiplex PCR; TCRdb's copy has only in-frame clones and leaves some out. The profile shows around 14,000 clones, 77% of them singletons. Material: unsorted PBMCs, obtained 1.3 years before starting antiretroviral therapy. These receptors were taken from a middle-aged man with HIV.

The chain joins TRBV18 to TRBJ2-5; the D gene could be TRBD1 or TRBD2 (5 bases each). Trimming left V 3 bases short and J 2 bases short, with 7 bases between. CDR3 length equals 13 residues. Germline V lookup: CDR1 KGHSH, CDR2 LQKENI. The CDR3 bases are TGTGCCAGCTCACCGGGGGTACAAGAGACCCAGTACTTC. Its protein is CASSPGVQETQYF.

Relative to its sample, this clone is medium-sized. The V call is TRBV9, the J call TRBJ2-3; 13 bases are shared with TRBD2. V dropped 4 bases and J dropped 8; count of bases not matched to a gene: 7. The CDR3 is 15 residues long. Germline V gene lookup returns CDR1 SGDLS and CDR2 YYNGEE. CDR3 residues: CASSLTSGGFSTQYF. The CDR3 bases are TGTGCCAGCAGCTTGACTAGCGGGGGGTTTAGTACGCAGTATTTT.

Only one count was recorded for this clone. V usage is TRBV18 and J usage is TRBJ2-7; 8 bases map to TRBD2. Losses at the gene ends were 5 bases for V and 2 bases for J; bases not matched to a gene: 8. The CDR3 loop spans 15 amino acids. CDR1 is KGHSH and CDR2 is LQKENI in the germline V gene. This CDR3 reads CASSSKAGAPYEQYF. CDR3 in DNA: TGTGCCAGCTCATCCAAAGCGGGGGCCCCCTACGAGCAGTACTTC.

The chain employs TRBV6-5 and TRBJ2-3, with D unclear. V was trimmed by 4 bases and J by 6 bases, leaving 5 bases between them. The germline V gene encodes CDR1 MNHEY and CDR2 SVGAGI. The CDR3 consists of 11 residues. In DNA, the CDR3 is TGTGCCAGCAGTTCGTGGGATACGCAGTATTTT. Amino acids: CASSSWDTQYF.

J is TRBJ1-6 and V is TRBV18; unclear D gene. The V end was cut by 4 bases, the J end by 0 bases, with 7 bases between. Germline V gene sequence: CDR1 KGHSH, CDR2 LQKENI. The length of the CDR3 is 15 residues. For the CDR3, the DNA is TGTGCCAGCTCACGGGTCGGCTCCTATAATTCACCCCTCCACTTT. It yields the protein CASSRVGSYNSPLHF.

This chain links TRBV7-3 with TRBJ1-2; 7 bases align to TRBD1. Germline lookup yields CDR1 SGHTA and CDR2 FQGTGA. The CDR3 is 19 amino acids. Trimming took 4 bases from V and 3 from J; bases not matched to a gene: 20. CDR3 residues: CASSYLNWDSTSGDYGYTF. The CDR3 coding sequence is TGTGCCAGCAGCTACTTGAACTGGGACAGTACCTCCGGAGACTATGGCTACACCTTC.

This chain joins TRBV11-2 and TRBJ2-3, with no clear D. Germline CDR1 is SGHAT and CDR2 is FQNNGV. CDR3 size: 14 residues. V lost 0 bases, J lost 6 bases, and 10 bases lay in between. CDR3 sequence reads: CASSLDRAADTQYF. In DNA form, the CDR3 reads TGTGCCAGCAGCTTAGATCGGGCAGCGGATACGCAGTATTTT.

V and J are TRBV5-4 and TRBJ1-1, with D maybe TRBD1 (6 bases). The CDR3 sequence is 15 residues long. CDR1 and CDR2 from the germline V gene are SGHNT and YYREEE (reference sequence). Trimming shortened V by 1 base and J by 1 base, and 11 bases separated the two germline ends. This CDR3 reads CASSLSGAKNTEAFF. The CDR3, as DNA: TGTGCCAGCAGCTTGTCAGGGGCGAAGAACACTGAAGCTTTCTTT. The variable domain in full, completed from reference TRBV5-4 and TRBJ1-1, reads ETGVTQSPTHLIKTRGQQVTLRCSSQSGHNTVSWYQQALGQGPQFIFQYYREEENGRGNFPPRFSGLQFPNYSSELNVNALELDDSALYLCASSLSGAKNTEAFFGQGTRLTVV.

The J gene is TRBJ1-2, the V gene TRBV19; 9 positions match TRBD1. CDR3 size: 13 residues. Germline V gives CDR1 LNHDA, CDR2 SQIVND (reference sequence). V was pared by 4 bases and J by 8 bases, with 5 bases of the junction left unmatched. The CDR3 protein is CASSTFGTGGYTF. In DNA, the CDR3 is TGTGCCAGTAGTACGTTCGGGACAGGGGGCTACACCTTC.

The V gene is TRBV25-1, the J gene TRBJ1-1, with D hard to call. The CDR3 totals 12 residues. Trimming stripped 3 bases from V and 4 bases from J, with 6 bases between. The germline gives CDR1 MGHDK, CDR2 SYGVNS. The CDR3 loop reads CASSDGVTEAFF. In DNA form, the CDR3 reads TGTGCCAGCAGTGACGGGGTCACTGAAGCTTTCTTT.

The rearrangement uses TRBV7-9 and TRBJ1-3; tentative D call: TRBD1 (5 bases). The V end lost 8 bases, the J end lost 0 bases, and 14 bases lay between the germline ends. Germline V gene lookup returns CDR1 SEHNR and CDR2 FQNEAQ (reference sequence). There are 15 residues in the CDR3. The CDR3 coding sequence is TGTGCCAGCCTCGACGCAGGGAACTCTGGAAACACCATATATTTT. This gives the protein CASLDAGNSGNTIYF.

This chain links TRBV6-1 with TRBJ1-1; unclear D gene. Germline assignment: CDR1 MNHNS and CDR2 SASEGT. The CDR3 spans 14 residues. V lost 5 bases, J lost 2 bases, and 12 bases lay in between. The DNA for the CDR3 is TGTGCCAGCAGTCTCGGACTCCTCAACACTGAAGCTTTCTTT. This sequence encodes CASSLGLLNTEAFF.

The rearrangement joins TRBV9 to TRBJ1-3, with D unclear. V was clipped by 4 bases and J by 7 bases, with 15 bases between them. CDR3 length: 14 amino acids. Germline V lookup: CDR1 SGDLS, CDR2 YYNGEE. The CDR3 spells CASSPGGFGNTIYF. The CDR3 DNA sequence: TGTGCCAGCAGCCCCGGAGGTTTCGGGAACACCATATATTTT.

J is TRBJ1-1 and V is TRBV18; perhaps TRBD1 as D (6 bases). CDR3 size: 12 residues. CDR1 is KGHSH, CDR2 LQKENI, per germline. V was shortened by 6 bases and J by 7 bases, with 12 bases between the two germline ends. CDR3 region: CASSPGHNEAFF. The CDR3 DNA sequence: TGTGCCAGCTCCCCGGGACACAATGAAGCTTTCTTT.

The genes are TRBV27 and TRBJ1-2; D is unclear. CDR1 is MNHEY and CDR2 is SMNVEV in the germline V gene (reference sequence). There are 16 residues in the CDR3. V lost 2 bases, J lost 4 bases, and 17 bases lay in between. In nucleotides, the CDR3 is TGTGCCAGCAGTTTAAATGTAGCGGGCAGACCCTATGGCTACACCTTC. Its translation: CASSLNVAGRPYGYTF.

The rearrangement links TRBV4-1 to TRBJ1-6, with 7 bases matching TRBD1. V was clipped by 4 bases and J by 4 bases; unmatched bases: 1. The germline gives CDR1 MGHRA, CDR2 YSYEKL. The CDR3 runs to 14 residues. The CDR3 DNA is TGCGCCAGCAGCCTGGGACAGTATAATTCACCCCTCCACTTT. As protein: CASSLGQYNSPLHF.

By proportion, this clone is medium-sized (0.01 to 0.1%). The rearrangement links TRBV11-3 to TRBJ1-5, with no clear D. V shed 0 bases and J shed 2 bases, with 11 bases lying between them. In germline, CDR1 is SGHNT, CDR2 YENEEA. This CDR3 is built from 16 residues. The CDR3 here is CASSLDPVGGNQPQHF. The CDR3 DNA sequence: TGTGCCAGCAGCTTAGATCCCGTTGGGGGCAATCAGCCCCAGCATTTT. The full variable domain, in which reference TRBV11-3 and TRBJ1-5 provide the parts outside the CDR3, is EAGVVQSPRYKIIEKKQPVAFWCNPISGHNTLYWYLQNLGQGPELLIRYENEEAVDDSQLPKDRFSAERLKGVDSTLKIQPAELGDSAVYLCASSLDPVGGNQPQHFGDGTRLSIL.

In its sample, this clone ranks as medium-sized. The chain's CDR3 is CARGLRDPSSSETQYF. CDR3 sequence (DNA): TGTGCCAGGGGTCTCCGAGACCCCTCGTCTTCAGAGACCCAGTACTTC. The chain links TRBV2 to TRBJ2-5; D unresolved. Germline CDR1 and CDR2: SNHLY and FYNNEI. V gave up 9 bases and J gave up 4 bases, with 24 bases separating them. The CDR3 totals 16 residues.

This clone was observed a single time. This chain joins TRBV7-7 and TRBJ2-3; tentative D call: TRBD2 (5 bases). This CDR3 has 15 residues. Trimming took off 1 base at V and 0 bases at J, with 8 bases between the two ends. Germline values: CDR1 SSHAT, CDR2 FNYEAQ (reference sequence). In nucleotides, the CDR3 is TGTGCCAGCAGCTTAGGCCCGGGGAGCACAGATACGCAGTATTTT. It yields the protein CASSLGPGSTDTQYF.

The chain has TRBV6-5 and TRBJ2-2; D may be TRBD1 (5 bases). The CDR3 is made up of 15 amino acids. Germline V gives CDR1 MNHEY, CDR2 SVGAGI. Trimming left V 0 bases short and J 3 bases short, with 8 bases between. The CDR3 loop is CASSYSGLYTGELFF. In nucleotides, the CDR3 is TGTGCCAGCAGTTACTCGGGGCTCTACACCGGGGAGCTGTTTTTT.

For the CDR3, the DNA is TGTGCCAGCAGTTACCGGGCGACGGCTCTATTGCGGGAGCAGTACTTC. It specifies CASSYRATALLREQYF. The chain recombines TRBV6-5 with TRBJ2-7; no definite D call. Looked up from germline, CDR1 is MNHEY and CDR2 is SVGAGI. Trimming removed 2 bases at V and 7 bases at J, with 21 bases between. The CDR3 sequence is 16 residues long.

The chain couples TRBV5-4 to TRBJ1-1; maybe TRBD1 (5 bases). This CDR3 spans 13 amino acids. The V end was cut by 5 bases, the J end by 5 bases, with 13 bases between. The V gene's germline CDR1 is SGHNT and CDR2 YYREEE (reference sequence). The CDR3 DNA reads as TGTGCCAGCAGAAATGGGGGAGGTACTGAAGCTTTCTTT. It codes for CASRNGGGTEAFF.

The J gene is TRBJ1-1, the V gene TRBV11-2, with D perhaps matching TRBD1 (6 bases). The germline gives CDR1 SGHAT, CDR2 FQNNGV. This CDR3 has 13 residues. Trimming stripped 5 bases from V and 5 bases from J, with 12 bases between. The CDR3 protein is CASSLTDSTEAFF. The CDR3 DNA follows: TGTGCCAGCAGCCTGACGGACAGTACTGAAGCTTTCTTT.

This chain joins TRBV4-2 and TRBJ1-4; 7 bases match TRBD1. V shed 4 bases and J 12 bases; nucleotides not matched to a gene: 11. This CDR3 has 14 amino acids. In germline, CDR1 is LGHNA, CDR2 YNFKEQ. CDR3: CASSRSAGTVELFF. CDR3 sequence (DNA): TGTGCCAGCAGCCGCTCCGCCGGGACAGTTGAACTGTTTTTT.

The chain couples TRBV15 to TRBJ1-6; D remains unclear. V lost 0 bases, J lost 5 bases, and 8 bases lay in between. This CDR3 has 15 amino acids. Per germline, CDR1 LNHNV and CDR2 YYDKDF (reference sequence). The CDR3 sequence is CATSRDPGNNSPLHF. The CDR3 nucleotides are TGTGCCACCAGCAGAGACCCGGGGAATAATTCACCCCTCCACTTT.

CDR3 bases: TGTGCCAGCAGCTCGGAAAACAGGCCCTCTGAAGCTTTCTTT. Amino acid sequence: CASSSENRPSEAFF. V is TRBV5-4 and J is TRBJ1-1; D perhaps matches TRBD1 (5 bases). Trimming removed 3 bases from V and 6 bases from J, with 15 bases in between. The CDR3 covers 14 residues. Germline V gene data show CDR1 as SGHNT and CDR2 as YYREEE (reference sequence).

This sequence joins TRBV6-5 and TRBJ1-1; the D is unclear. The V gene lost 7 bases and the J gene lost 1 base, with 13 bases spanning the gap. The CDR3 is 14 amino acids. CDR1 is MNHEY, CDR2 SVGAGI, per germline. The CDR3 DNA sequence: TGTGCCAGCATCCTGACGGCAGCGAACACTGAAGCTTTCTTT. Translation gives CASILTAANTEAFF.

The chain carries TRBV2 and TRBJ1-4; D is possibly TRBD1 (6 bases). This CDR3 contains 15 residues. The germline gives CDR1 SNHLY, CDR2 FYNNEI. V was shortened by 4 bases and J by 4 bases, with 13 bases between the two germline ends. The CDR3 spells CASSGQGRGNEKLFF. The CDR3 nucleotides read TGTGCCAGCAGTGGGCAGGGGCGGGGTAATGAAAAACTGTTTTTT.